Listed below are T cell receptor beta chains from one sample, sequenced in a study of blood T cell repertoires in COVID-19. Produced via immunoSEQ multiplex PCR; TCRdb's table is partial and in-frame only. The table records 100,000 to 150,000 clones, 70% to 90% of them present only once. The sequencing input was peripheral blood. The receptors shown here come from a woman aged 45-65 years with acute or convalescent COVID-19. Both conserved end residues are part of each CDR3. The D gene is left open where the match is weak. Size is omitted from some rows. Given values are once, few, many or a class for expanded clones.

d_call: TRBD1
clone_size: few
j_call: TRBJ1-2
v_call: TRBV5-1
cdr3_aa: CASSVGQGHGYTF
cdr3_nt: TGCGCCAGCAGCGTGGGACAGGGGCATGGCTACACCTTC

d_call: TRBD1
clone_size: NA
j_call: TRBJ1-2
v_call: TRBV5-1
cdr3_aa: CASSLGDRGNYGYTF
cdr3_nt: TGCGCCAGCAGCTTGGGGGACAGGGGAAACTATGGCTACACCTTC

d_call: NA
clone_size: NA
j_call: TRBJ2-1
v_call: TRBV3-1/TRBV3-2
cdr3_aa: CASSQGQYKNEQFF
cdr3_nt: TGTGCCAGCAGCCAAGGACAGTACAAAAATGAGCAGTTCTTC

d_call: NA
clone_size: NA
j_call: TRBJ1-1
v_call: TRBV12-3/TRBV12-4
cdr3_aa: CASRRRVITEAFF
cdr3_nt: TGTGCCAGCAGGCGCAGGGTGATCACTGAAGCTTTCTTT

d_call: NA
clone_size: NA
j_call: TRBJ1-1
v_call: TRBV28
cdr3_aa: CASSPYYTEAFF
cdr3_nt: TGTGCCAGCAGTCCGTACTACACTGAAGCTTTCTTT

d_call: NA
clone_size: NA
j_call: TRBJ1-1
v_call: TRBV5-1
cdr3_aa: CASSGGQSNTEAFF
cdr3_nt: TGCGCCAGCAGCGGCGGACAGTCGAACACTGAAGCTTTCTTT

d_call: NA
clone_size: NA
j_call: TRBJ1-5
v_call: TRBV3-1/TRBV3-2
cdr3_aa: CASSDSYSNQPQHF
cdr3_nt: TGTGCCAGCTCGGACAGCTATAGCAATCAGCCCCAGCATTTT

d_call: NA
clone_size: NA
j_call: TRBJ1-1
v_call: TRBV4-1
cdr3_aa: CASSQDWLLNTEAFF
cdr3_nt: TGCGCCAGCAGCCAAGACTGGCTTCTGAACACTGAAGCTTTCTTT

d_call: TRBD1
clone_size: NA
j_call: TRBJ2-3
v_call: TRBV4-2
cdr3_aa: CASSQNGQATSTDTQYF
cdr3_nt: TGTGCCAGCAGCCAAAATGGACAGGCAACTAGCACAGATACGCAGTATTTT

d_call: NA
clone_size: once
j_call: TRBJ2-5
v_call: TRBV6-1
cdr3_aa: CASSEVSRQETQYF
cdr3_nt: TGTGCCAGCAGTGAAGTTAGCCGCCAAGAGACCCAGTACTTC

d_call: NA
clone_size: NA
j_call: TRBJ1-3
v_call: TRBV9
cdr3_aa: CASSVATGSGNTIYF
cdr3_nt: TGTGCCAGCAGCGTAGCGACAGGATCTGGAAACACCATATATTTT

d_call: NA
clone_size: NA
j_call: TRBJ1-5
v_call: TRBV2
cdr3_aa: CASSVTGPNQPQHF
cdr3_nt: TGTGCCAGCAGCGTGACAGGCCCCAATCAGCCCCAGCATTTT

d_call: NA
clone_size: NA
j_call: TRBJ1-1
v_call: TRBV12-3/TRBV12-4
cdr3_aa: CASRGASGAEAFF
cdr3_nt: TGTGCCAGCAGAGGGGCGAGTGGGGCTGAAGCTTTCTTT

d_call: NA
clone_size: NA
j_call: TRBJ2-3
v_call: TRBV6-1
cdr3_aa: CASSDPARLDTQYF
cdr3_nt: TGTGCCAGCAGTGACCCAGCCAGGTTGGATACGCAGTATTTT

d_call: NA
clone_size: NA
j_call: TRBJ2-1
v_call: TRBV28
cdr3_aa: CASTPTDRPVLFF
cdr3_nt: TGTGCCAGCACCCCGACCGACAGGCCCGTCCTGTTCTTC

d_call: TRBD1
clone_size: NA
j_call: TRBJ1-2
v_call: TRBV3-1/TRBV3-2
cdr3_aa: CASSQGQGSSGYTF
cdr3_nt: TGTGCCAGCAGCCAGGGACAGGGGTCTAGTGGCTACACCTTC

d_call: NA
clone_size: few
j_call: TRBJ2-3
v_call: TRBV28
cdr3_aa: CASSSPVLPDTQYF
cdr3_nt: TGTGCCAGCAGTTCCCCCGTTCTACCAGATACGCAGTATTTT

d_call: NA
clone_size: NA
j_call: TRBJ2-1
v_call: TRBV19
cdr3_aa: CASSPPRFPHNEQFF
cdr3_nt: TGTGCCAGTAGTCCCCCTCGTTTCCCCCACAATGAGCAGTTCTTC

d_call: NA
clone_size: NA
j_call: TRBJ1-4
v_call: TRBV14
cdr3_aa: CASSRISVATNEKLFF
cdr3_nt: TGTGCCAGCAGCCGAATCTCTGTAGCAACTAATGAAAAACTGTTTTTT

d_call: TRBD2
clone_size: NA
j_call: TRBJ2-1
v_call: TRBV27
cdr3_aa: CASSFEASGTTAYNEQFF
cdr3_nt: TGTGCCAGCAGTTTTGAAGCTAGCGGGACGACTGCGTACAATGAGCAGTTCTTC

d_call: NA
clone_size: once
j_call: TRBJ2-7
v_call: TRBV5-1
cdr3_aa: CASSLAQGYEQYF
cdr3_nt: TGCGCCAGCAGCTTGGCCCAGGGGTACGAGCAGTACTTC

d_call: NA
clone_size: NA
j_call: TRBJ2-2
v_call: TRBV3-1/TRBV3-2
cdr3_aa: CASSQGARNTGELFF
cdr3_nt: TGTGCCAGCAGCCAGGGGGCAAGGAACACCGGGGAGCTGTTTTTT

d_call: TRBD1
clone_size: NA
j_call: TRBJ1-4
v_call: TRBV7-9
cdr3_aa: CASSSGVGQDNEKLFF
cdr3_nt: TGTGCCAGCAGCTCCGGGGTCGGACAGGACAATGAAAAACTGTTTTTT

d_call: TRBD2
clone_size: NA
j_call: TRBJ2-7
v_call: TRBV6-5
cdr3_aa: CASIFDSGATYEQYF
cdr3_nt: TGTGCCAGCATTTTTGATAGCGGGGCTACCTACGAGCAGTACTTC

d_call: TRBD2
clone_size: few
j_call: TRBJ2-5
v_call: TRBV15
cdr3_aa: CATSREAGGGETQYF
cdr3_nt: TGTGCCACCAGCAGAGAAGCGGGAGGGGGTGAGACCCAGTACTTC

d_call: NA
clone_size: once
j_call: TRBJ2-3
v_call: TRBV10-3
cdr3_aa: CAISDPGETTDTQYF
cdr3_nt: TGTGCCATCAGTGATCCGGGGGAAACCACAGATACGCAGTATTTT

d_call: TRBD1
clone_size: NA
j_call: TRBJ1-2
v_call: TRBV7-9
cdr3_aa: CASSKTGVDGYTF
cdr3_nt: TGTGCCAGCAGCAAAACAGGGGTAGATGGCTACACCTTC

d_call: TRBD1
clone_size: NA
j_call: TRBJ2-7
v_call: TRBV12-5
cdr3_aa: CASGLPYTGAIPYEQYF
cdr3_nt: TGTGCTAGTGGTTTGCCTTACACAGGGGCTATCCCCTACGAGCAGTACTTC

d_call: TRBD1
clone_size: NA
j_call: TRBJ1-6
v_call: TRBV6-5
cdr3_aa: CASRRKGTGEGPLHF
cdr3_nt: TGTGCCAGCAGGAGGAAAGGGACAGGGGAAGGACCCCTCCACTTT